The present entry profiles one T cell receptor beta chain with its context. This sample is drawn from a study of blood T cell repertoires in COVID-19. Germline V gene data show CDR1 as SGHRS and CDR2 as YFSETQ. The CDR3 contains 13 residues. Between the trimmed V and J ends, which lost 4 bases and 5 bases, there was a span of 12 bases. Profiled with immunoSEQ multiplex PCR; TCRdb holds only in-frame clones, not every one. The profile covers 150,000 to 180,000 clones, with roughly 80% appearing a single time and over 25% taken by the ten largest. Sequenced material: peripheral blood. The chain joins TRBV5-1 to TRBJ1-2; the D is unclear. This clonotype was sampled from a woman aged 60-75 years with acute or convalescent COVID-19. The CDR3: CASSRLSPYGYTF. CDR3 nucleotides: TGCGCCAGCAGCCGGTTGAGCCCGTATGGCTACACCTTC.